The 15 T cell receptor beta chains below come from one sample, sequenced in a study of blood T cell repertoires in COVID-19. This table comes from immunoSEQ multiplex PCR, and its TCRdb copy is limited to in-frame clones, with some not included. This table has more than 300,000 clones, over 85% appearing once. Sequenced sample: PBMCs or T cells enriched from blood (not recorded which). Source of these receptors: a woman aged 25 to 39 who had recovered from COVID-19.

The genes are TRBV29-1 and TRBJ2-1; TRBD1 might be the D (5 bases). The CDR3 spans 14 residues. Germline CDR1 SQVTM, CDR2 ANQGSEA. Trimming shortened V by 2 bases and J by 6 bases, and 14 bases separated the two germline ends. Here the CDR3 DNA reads TGCAGCGTTGAAAAAGGGGCGCTTTTCAATGAGCAGTTCTTC. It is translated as CSVEKGALFNEQFF.

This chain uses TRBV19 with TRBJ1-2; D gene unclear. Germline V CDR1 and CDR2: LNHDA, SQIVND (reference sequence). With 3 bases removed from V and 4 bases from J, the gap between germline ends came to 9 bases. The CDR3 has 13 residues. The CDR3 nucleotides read TGTGCCAGTAGTATGGGAGGTGGCTATGGCTACACCTTC. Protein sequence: CASSMGGGYGYTF.

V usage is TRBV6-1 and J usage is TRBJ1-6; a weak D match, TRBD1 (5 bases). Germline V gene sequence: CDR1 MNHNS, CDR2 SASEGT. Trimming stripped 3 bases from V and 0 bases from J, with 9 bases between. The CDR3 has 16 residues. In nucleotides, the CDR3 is TGTGCCAGCAGTGACACAGGAAGCTCCTATAATTCACCCCTCCACTTT. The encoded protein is CASSDTGSSYNSPLHF.

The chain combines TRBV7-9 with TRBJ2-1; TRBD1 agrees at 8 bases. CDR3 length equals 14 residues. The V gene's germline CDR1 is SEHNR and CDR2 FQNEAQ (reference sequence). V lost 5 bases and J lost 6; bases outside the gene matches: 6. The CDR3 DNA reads TGTGCCAGCAGCCCGACAGGGGTCGGCAATGAGCAGTTCTTC. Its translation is CASSPTGVGNEQFF.

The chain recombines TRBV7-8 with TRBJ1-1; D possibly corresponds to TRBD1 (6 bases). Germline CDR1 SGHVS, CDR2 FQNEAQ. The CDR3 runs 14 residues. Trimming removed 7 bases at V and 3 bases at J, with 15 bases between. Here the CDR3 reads CASTPSGVYTEAFF. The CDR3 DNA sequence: TGTGCCAGCACCCCCTCAGGGGTCTACACTGAAGCTTTCTTT.

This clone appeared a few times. DNA of the CDR3: TGTGCCAGCAGCCTCCTAAGTAGCAATCAGCCCCAGCATTTT. Its protein product is CASSLLSSNQPQHF. The chain recombines TRBV7-2 with TRBJ1-5; D is undetermined. V shed 5 bases and J shed 0 bases, with 8 bases lying between them. The CDR3 consists of 14 residues. Germline V gene lookup returns CDR1 SGHTA and CDR2 FQGNSA.

CDR3 sequence reads: CASSAQLAVYEQYF. The CDR3 DNA follows: TGTGCCAGCAGCGCACAACTAGCGGTGTACGAGCAGTACTTC. This rearrangement joins TRBV2 to TRBJ2-7; TRBD2 aligns across 8 bases. This CDR3 comprises 14 residues. From germline, CDR1 is SNHLY and CDR2 FYNNEI. V lost 6 bases, J lost 4 bases, and 8 bases stayed unmatched.

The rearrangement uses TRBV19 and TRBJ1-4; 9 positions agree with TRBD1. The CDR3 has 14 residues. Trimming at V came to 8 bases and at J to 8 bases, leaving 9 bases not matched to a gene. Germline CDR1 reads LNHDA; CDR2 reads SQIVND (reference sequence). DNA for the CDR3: TGTGCCAGTCAAAGGGACAGGGCTGGCGAAAAACTGTTTTTT. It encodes CASQRDRAGEKLFF.

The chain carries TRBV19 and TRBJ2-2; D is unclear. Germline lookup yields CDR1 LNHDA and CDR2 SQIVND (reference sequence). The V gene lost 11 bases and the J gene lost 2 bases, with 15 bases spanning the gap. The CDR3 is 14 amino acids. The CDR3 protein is CAGKQSYNTGELFF. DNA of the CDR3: TGTGCCGGTAAACAGAGTTACAACACCGGGGAGCTGTTTTTT. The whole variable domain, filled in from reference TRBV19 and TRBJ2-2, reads DGGITQSPKYLFRKEGQNVTLSCEQNLNHDAMYWYRQDPGQGLRLIYYSQIVNDFQKGDIAEGYSVSREKKESFPLTVTSAQKNPTAFYLCAGKQSYNTGELFFGEGSRLTVL.

The chain's CDR3 is CASSQAGTVYGYTF. In DNA form, the CDR3 reads TGTGCCAGCAGCCAAGCCGGGACAGTCTATGGCTACACCTTC. The rearrangement links TRBV14 to TRBJ1-2; 7 nucleotides align to TRBD1. Trimming at V came to 1 base and at J to 4 bases, leaving 3 bases not matched to a gene. Per germline, CDR1 SGHDN and CDR2 FVKESK. The CDR3 runs 14 residues. The full variable domain, with the rest looked up from reference TRBV14 and TRBJ1-2, is EAGVTQFPSHSVIEKGQTVTLRCDPISGHDNLYWYRRVMGKEIKFLLHFVKESKQDESGMPNNRFLAERTGGTYSTLKVQPAELEDSGVYFCASSQAGTVYGYTFGSGTRLTVV.

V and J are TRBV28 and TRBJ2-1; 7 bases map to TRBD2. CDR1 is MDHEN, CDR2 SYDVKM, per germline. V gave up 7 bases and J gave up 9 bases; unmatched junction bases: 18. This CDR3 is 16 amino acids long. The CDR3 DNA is TGTGCCAGCACCCATATGAGTACTAGCGTGATTGGTGAGCAGTTCTTC. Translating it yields CASTHMSTSVIGEQFF.

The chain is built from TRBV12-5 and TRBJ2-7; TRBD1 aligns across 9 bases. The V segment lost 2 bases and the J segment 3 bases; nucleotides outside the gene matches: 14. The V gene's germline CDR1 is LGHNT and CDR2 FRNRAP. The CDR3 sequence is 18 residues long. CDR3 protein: CASGLLRGGDRDRYEQYF. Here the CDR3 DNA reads TGTGCTAGTGGTTTGCTACGAGGGGGGGACAGGGACCGCTACGAGCAGTACTTC.

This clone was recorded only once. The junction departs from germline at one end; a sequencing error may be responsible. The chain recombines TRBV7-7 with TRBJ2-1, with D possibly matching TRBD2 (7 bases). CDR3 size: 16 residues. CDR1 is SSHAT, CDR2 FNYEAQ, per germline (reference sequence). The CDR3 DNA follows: TGTGCTAGCAGCCCCCAACCGGGGGGCTACTACAATGAGCAGTTCTTC. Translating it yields CASSPQPGGYYNEQFF.

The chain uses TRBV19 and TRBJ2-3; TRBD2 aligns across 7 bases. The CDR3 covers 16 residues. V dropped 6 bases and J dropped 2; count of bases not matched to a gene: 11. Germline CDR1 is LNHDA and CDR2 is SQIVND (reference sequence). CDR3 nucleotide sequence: TGTGCCAGTAGCCCCTTGGGCGGGAGATCCACAGATACGCAGTATTTT. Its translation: CASSPLGGRSTDTQYF.

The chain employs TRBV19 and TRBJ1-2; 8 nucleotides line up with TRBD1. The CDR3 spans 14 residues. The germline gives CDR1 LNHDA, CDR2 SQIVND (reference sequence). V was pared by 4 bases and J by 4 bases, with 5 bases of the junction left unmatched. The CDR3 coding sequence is TGTGCCAGTAGTAACGACAGGGGAAGCTATGGCTACACCTTC. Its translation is CASSNDRGSYGYTF.